The following is a TCR beta chain sequence with its context. This receptor's antigen is unknown. No base quality information exists; no much larger clone differs at one position. TCRbeta CDR3 regions were amplified from genomic DNA by means of the immunoSEQ Assay, a bias-controlled multiplex PCR. Concerning the study's data processing: Nucleated cell counts per sample were estimated from amplification of reference gene primers within the assay. To quantify the absolute abundance of each unique TCRbeta CDR3 rearrangement, sequence reads were collapsed and filtered. For each sample, productive Simpson clonality was calculated as the square root of Simpson's diversity index across productive rearrangements. Held by TCRdb, this immuneACCESS table contains in-frame sequences only and omits some clones. Under half of the omission traces to an unresolved V gene where checked; the cause of the rest is unknown. V and J calls and clone size follow that table, whereas D and trimming were derived from the DNA. This sample has under 250,000 clones in its table, and 65% to 90% of those were observed once. In total, the top ten clones hold approximately 10% of the sample.

The data are from a study of blood T cell repertoires in COVID-19 (dated by TCRdb to about 2020). Regarding the complete study: Collaborator samples came from the United States, Italy and Spain and covered acute and convalescent phases of COVID-19. A de-identified subject ID, COVID-19 status, age in years and sex were almost always included in the sample metadata. The repertoires were made available in a free public database intended to serve as a resource for research on the immune response to SARS-CoV-2. Samples came from the ongoing ImmuneRACE study (first 160 participants) plus 1,254 subjects from 6 global collaborators. The material from the prospective study consisted of cDNA or gDNA derived from T cells, B-cell-depleted T cells, or PBMCs. Where available, HLA class I and class II types were taken from metadata supplied by the sample provider and were not determined by assay-based typing. The dataset comprised deeply sampled blood TCRbeta repertoires from subjects exposed to, actively infected with, or recovered from COVID-19. The study at large found these results: The amount of clinical and demographic metadata varied by source and participant and was provided uncurated.

One collaborating source in Seattle enrolled patients during active infection and followed them longitudinally through the course of disease. Each collaborating institution followed its own protocols to collect whole blood in K2EDTA tubes. Collaborator samples were shipped for TCRbeta analysis as frozen whole blood, isolated PBMCs, or DNA extracted from either sample type. The sequenced sample was peripheral blood. The receptor was derived from a middle-aged man with COVID-19, enrolled during active disease.

The sequence in DNA is TGCAGCGTTAGAACAGGGTTAGACACCGGGGAGCTGTTTTTT. Its protein is CSVRTGLDTGELFF. The sequence links TRBV29-1 to TRBJ2-2; a tentative D match to TRBD1 spans 6 bases. The junction carries 13 bases between V and J, which are trimmed by 5 bases and 3 bases respectively. The CDR3, from cysteine to phenylalanine, totals 14 residues. Only the CDR3 region is kept as DNA, spanning 42 bases read in frame from base 1. In the germline V gene, CDR1 corresponds to SQVTM and CDR2 to ANQGSEA.